Below, 21 T cell receptor beta chains from the same sample are listed, as sequenced in a study of blood T cell repertoires in COVID-19. TCRdb's table, derived via immunoSEQ multiplex PCR, lists solely in-frame clones and lacks some. The sample shows 95,000 to 110,000 clones, roughly 83% of them seen only once. The source material was peripheral blood. Receptors originate from a human donor in a cohort sampled during active COVID-19.

V usage is TRBV7-2 and J usage is TRBJ2-5; no clear D gene. Per the germline V gene, CDR1 is SGHTA and CDR2 is FQGNSA. Trimming stripped 5 bases from V and 0 bases from J, with 10 bases between. The CDR3 has 14 amino acids. CDR3 in amino acids: CASSLYGYQETQYF. CDR3 nucleotides: TGTGCCAGCAGCCTATACGGGTACCAAGAGACCCAGTACTTC. The full variable domain, with the rest looked up from reference TRBV7-2 and TRBJ2-5, is GAGVSQSPSNKVTEKGKDVELRCDPISGHTALYWYRQSLGQGLEFLIYFQGNSAPDKSGLPSDRFSAERTGGSVSTLTIQRTQQEDSAVYLCASSLYGYQETQYFGPGTRLLVL.

The chain links TRBV5-4 to TRBJ2-3; 9 nucleotides match TRBD2. J lost 1 base, V lost 4 bases, and 16 bases had no gene match. The CDR3 covers 19 residues. Germline V lookup: CDR1 SGHNT, CDR2 YYREEE (reference sequence). CDR3 DNA sequence: TGTGCCAGCAGCGGAAGGATTTCGAGACTAGCGGAGGGCACAGATACGCAGTATTTT. It is translated as CASSGRISRLAEGTDTQYF.

The chain couples TRBV6-5 to TRBJ2-3; D is possibly TRBD2 (6 bases). This CDR3 contains 15 residues. Trimming pared 6 bases from V and 1 base from J, leaving 14 bases between. The germline CDR1 and CDR2 sequences are MNHEY and SVGAGI. The CDR3 region has the DNA TGTGCCAGCAGCGGAACTAGCCCTGGCACAGATACGCAGTATTTT. Amino acid sequence: CASSGTSPGTDTQYF.

The V call is TRBV7-8, the J call TRBJ1-1, with D maybe TRBD1 (5 bases). The length of the CDR3 is 13 residues. V lost 5 bases and J lost 0, with 7 bases in between. Germline V CDR1 and CDR2: SGHVS, FQNEAQ. CDR3 in amino acids: CASSGALNTEAFF. Written as DNA, the CDR3 is TGTGCCAGCAGCGGGGCCCTGAACACTGAAGCTTTCTTT.

The chain carries TRBV24-1 and TRBJ2-3; 10 bases map to TRBD1. V lost 5 bases, J lost 5 bases, and 12 bases stayed unmatched. Germline CDR1 and CDR2: KGHDR and SFDVKD. The length of the CDR3 is 17 residues. This CDR3 reads CATSGKTGTGDLDTQYF. The DNA for the CDR3 is TGTGCCACCAGTGGGAAAACCGGGACAGGGGATCTAGATACGCAGTATTTT.

This clone was counted a few times. The chain is built from TRBV5-1 and TRBJ1-5; TRBD1 matches at 7 bases. With 0 bases clipped from V and 4 bases from J, the junction kept 4 bases outside the gene matches. CDR3 size: 15 residues. Germline V CDR1 and CDR2: SGHRS, YFSETQ. CDR3 DNA sequence: TGCGCCAGCAGCTTGGCAGGGACAGAGAATCAGCCCCAGCATTTT. Protein sequence: CASSLAGTENQPQHF.

The chain has TRBV9 and TRBJ2-5; D possibly corresponds to TRBD2 (6 bases). Germline values: CDR1 SGDLS, CDR2 YYNGEE. V was trimmed by 0 bases and J by 5 bases, leaving 17 bases between them. The CDR3 is made up of 16 amino acids. The CDR3 bases are TGTGCCAGCAGCGTAGCGGAGGGAGGTAGTGGGGAGACCCAGTACTTC. Amino acids: CASSVAEGGSGETQYF.

This clone has only a few counts. The chain recombines TRBV28 with TRBJ1-2; TRBD1 agrees at 11 bases. CDR3 length: 15 amino acids. The germline gives CDR1 MDHEN, CDR2 SYDVKM. V dropped 8 bases and J dropped 8; count of bases not matched to a gene: 13. CDR3 sequence: CASVGQGALPVGYTF. The CDR3 DNA reads as TGTGCCAGCGTTGGACAGGGGGCGCTTCCTGTGGGCTACACCTTC.

V and J are TRBV12-3 or TRBV12-4 and TRBJ2-5; D not resolved. V was cut by 3 bases and J by 5 bases, with 4 bases left in between. CDR3 length equals 11 residues. CDR3 sequence: CASSLAETQYF. CDR3 bases: TGTGCCAGCAGTTTGGCCGAGACCCAGTACTTC.

The V call is TRBV30, the J call TRBJ1-2; possibly TRBD1 for D (5 bases). Per germline, CDR1 GTSNPN and CDR2 SVGIG (reference sequence). The V end was cut by 3 bases, the J end by 0 bases, with 11 bases between. The CDR3 totals 14 residues. CDR3 coding DNA: TGTGCCTGGAGATGGGACTTAGCTAACTATGGCTACACCTTC. It codes for CAWRWDLANYGYTF.

The chain joins TRBV18 to TRBJ2-1, with unresolved D. V lost 3 bases and J 0 bases, leaving 12 bases between the germline ends. CDR1 is KGHSH, CDR2 LQKENI, per germline. This CDR3 is built from 16 residues. CDR3 DNA: TGTGCCAGCTCACCCCTTTTGAGGAGCTCCTACAATGAGCAGTTCTTC. It yields the protein CASSPLLRSSYNEQFF. Full variable domain (missing parts from reference TRBV18 and TRBJ2-1): NAGVMQNPRHLVRRRGQEARLRCSPMKGHSHVYWYRQLPEEGLKFMVYLQKENIIDESGMPKERFSAEFPKEGPSILRIQQVVRGDSAAYFCASSPLLRSSYNEQFFGPGTRLTVL.

A single count supports this clone. The rearrangement uses TRBV19 and TRBJ2-2; D may be TRBD1 (6 bases). The germline gives CDR1 LNHDA, CDR2 SQIVND (reference sequence). The CDR3 runs to 14 residues. V gave up 4 bases and J gave up 4 bases, with 10 bases separating them. The CDR3 DNA is TGTGCCAGTAGTAACACAGGGTTCACCGGGGAGCTGTTTTTT. Protein sequence: CASSNTGFTGELFF.

This clone was seen a single time. Germline is not matched at one junction end, which may reflect a read error. V gene TRBV7-7 combines with J gene TRBJ2-5, with 10 positions matching TRBD2. CDR1 SSHAT and CDR2 FNYEAQ come from the germline V gene (reference sequence). The CDR3 length is 14 residues. The CDR3 loop is CASSGGADAGTQYF. The CDR3 DNA follows: TGTGCTAGCAGCGGGGGGGCCGACGCCGGGACCCAGTACTTC. Variable domain in full (rest from reference TRBV7-7 and TRBJ2-5): GAGVSQSPRYKVTKRGQDVTLRCDPISSHATLYWYQQALGQGPEFLTYFNYEAQPDKSGLPSDRFSAERPEGSISTLTIQRTEQRDSAMYRCASSGGADAGTQYFGPGTRLLVL.

The rearrangement uses TRBV24-1 and TRBJ2-6; possible D gene TRBD1, 5 bases. CDR1 is KGHDR and CDR2 is SFDVKD in the germline V gene. The CDR3 is 16 amino acids. V lost 4 bases and J 1 base, leaving 10 bases between the germline ends. This CDR3 is CATSDPDSSGANVLTF. The CDR3 DNA follows: TGTGCCACCAGTGACCCAGACAGTTCTGGGGCCAACGTCCTGACTTTC.

This clone was counted once. The J gene is TRBJ2-1, the V gene TRBV6-1, with D possibly TRBD1 on 5 matching bases. In germline, CDR1 is MNHNS, CDR2 SASEGT. The CDR3 is made up of 16 amino acids. Trimming removed 2 bases from V and 2 bases from J, with 13 bases in between. The CDR3 sequence is CASSEQGGSTYNEQFF. CDR3 DNA sequence: TGTGCCAGCAGTGAACAGGGCGGCTCTACCTACAATGAGCAGTTCTTC.

The chain has TRBV3-1 (or the pseudogene TRBV3-2) and TRBJ2-3, with 10 nucleotides matching TRBD2. The germline V gene encodes CDR1 LGHDT and CDR2 YNNKEL (reference sequence). The CDR3 runs to 15 residues. J gave up 3 bases and V 4 bases, and 4 bases lay outside the gene matches. The CDR3: CASSLPGLATDTQYF. The CDR3 DNA reads as TGTGCCAGCAGCCTTCCGGGACTAGCGACAGATACGCAGTATTTT.

The V and J genes are TRBV5-6 and TRBJ2-7; D may be TRBD1 (6 bases). The V end lost 4 bases, the J end lost 3 bases, and 11 bases lay between the germline ends. Looked up from germline, CDR1 is SGHDT and CDR2 is YYEEEE. CDR3 size: 13 residues. The CDR3, as DNA: TGTGCCAGCAGCCAGAAACAGGGCTACGAGCAGTACGTC. Translation: CASSQKQGYEQYV.

The chain combines TRBV11-2 with TRBJ1-5; D is ambiguous. The CDR3 sequence is 14 residues long. V lost 2 bases and J lost 5, with 10 bases in between. CDR1 and CDR2 from the germline V gene are SGHAT and FQNNGV. The CDR3: CASSLTGDYQPQHF. The CDR3 DNA reads as TGTGCCAGCAGCTTAACCGGGGATTATCAGCCCCAGCATTTT.

The rearrangement links TRBV30 to TRBJ2-1; no definite D call. The CDR3 totals 15 residues. V lost 3 bases to trimming and J lost 6 bases, with 18 bases between them. Germline lookup yields CDR1 GTSNPN and CDR2 SVGIG (reference sequence). The CDR3 nucleotides are TGTGCCTGGAGCGCGAGGAATTCCCCGGGCAATGAGCAGTTCTTC. Translating gives CAWSARNSPGNEQFF.

The rearrangement joins TRBV18 to TRBJ2-3, with D tentatively TRBD2 (5 bases). CDR1 is KGHSH and CDR2 is LQKENI in the germline V gene. The CDR3 covers 14 residues. Trimming shortened V by 3 bases and J by 0 bases, and 7 bases separated the two germline ends. In DNA, the CDR3 is TGTGCCAGCTCACCGGGCGGGAGCACAGATACGCAGTATTTT. Translation: CASSPGGSTDTQYF.

V is TRBV30 and J is TRBJ2-6; 8 bases align to TRBD2. CDR3 length: 18 amino acids. CDR1 is GTSNPN and CDR2 is SVGIG in the germline V gene (reference sequence). Trimming cost V 1 base and J 3 bases; bases outside gene matches: 11. CDR3 DNA: TGTGCCTGGAGTGCCGCCGTCGGCGGGAGGTTTGGGGCCAACGTCCTGACTTTC. Protein: CAWSAAVGGRFGANVLTF.